Listed below are T cell receptor beta chains from one sample, sequenced in a study of metastatic and nonmetastatic thyroid tumors. Using MiXCR, TCRdb reanalyzed the PCR reads. The sample comprises some 45,000 clones, about 12% of which are singletons, and 9% to 10% rests with the top ten. The specimen sequenced was blood. The receptors come from a male donor with papillary thyroid cancer or a benign thyroid nodule (not recorded which). Some clones in this sample may be carry-over from other donors' samples. Both conserved end residues are part of each CDR3. Fields, in order: V gene, D gene, J gene, clone size, CDR3 DNA, CDR3 protein. The D gene is left open where the match is weak. A clone size is listed for some rows: how often the clone was seen (once, few, many), or a class if it is expanded.

v_gene: TRBV20-1
d_gene: .
j_gene: TRBJ1-6
abundance: many
CDR3nt: TGCAGTGCTATAAAGGGTGCTTATAATTCACCCCTCCACTTT
CDR3aa: CSAIKGAYNSPLHF

v_gene: TRBV7-2
d_gene: .
j_gene: TRBJ1-2
abundance: many
CDR3nt: TGTGCCAGCAGCTTAAACAGGGAGATCTATGGCTACACCTTC
CDR3aa: CASSLNREIYGYTF

v_gene: TRBV19
d_gene: TRBD1
j_gene: TRBJ1-1
abundance: many
CDR3nt: TGTGCCAGTAGCTTGGACAGGATGTACACTGAAGCTTTCTTT
CDR3aa: CASSLDRMYTEAFF

v_gene: TRBV7-3
d_gene: .
j_gene: TRBJ2-5
abundance: .
CDR3nt: TGTGCCAGCAGCTTAGCCGGGGCGCCCGGAGAGACCCAGTACTTC
CDR3aa: CASSLAGAPGETQYF

v_gene: TRBV7-3
d_gene: TRBD2
j_gene: TRBJ2-5
abundance: many
CDR3nt: TGTGCCAGCAGCTTAGGGGGACTAGCCGGTGAGACCCAGTACTTC
CDR3aa: CASSLGGLAGETQYF

v_gene: TRBV20-1
d_gene: TRBD2
j_gene: TRBJ2-1
abundance: .
CDR3nt: TGCAGTGCTCTCTCCGCTAGCGGCACTCACAATGAGCAGTTCTTC
CDR3aa: CSALSASGTHNEQFF

v_gene: TRBV30
d_gene: .
j_gene: TRBJ1-3
abundance: many
CDR3nt: TGTGCCTGGACCCCGGGGACGGGGATCCGTGGAAACACCATATATTTT
CDR3aa: CAWTPGTGIRGNTIYF

v_gene: TRBV6-4
d_gene: TRBD1
j_gene: TRBJ2-3
abundance: many
CDR3nt: TGTGCCAGCAGTGACATCGCCCAGGGGGAGAGCCCAGATACGCAGTATTTT
CDR3aa: CASSDIAQGESPDTQYF

v_gene: TRBV6-1
d_gene: TRBD1
j_gene: TRBJ1-3
abundance: many
CDR3nt: TGTGCCAGCAGTCCCGGACAGGGATCGAGCTCTGGAAACACCATATATTTT
CDR3aa: CASSPGQGSSSGNTIYF

v_gene: TRBV20-1
d_gene: TRBD2
j_gene: TRBJ2-7
abundance: many
CDR3nt: TGCAGTGCTAGAGGGACTAGTAAAAGCTACGAGCAGTACTTC
CDR3aa: CSARGTSKSYEQYF

v_gene: TRBV19
d_gene: .
j_gene: TRBJ2-1
abundance: many
CDR3nt: TGTGCCAGTAGTACCGACGGAGGTCGGGGGAATGAGCAGTTCTTC
CDR3aa: CASSTDGGRGNEQFF

v_gene: TRBV6-6
d_gene: .
j_gene: TRBJ2-3
abundance: few
CDR3nt: TGTGCCAGCAGTTACCGGGCGGGTCTTACAGATACACAGTATTTT
CDR3aa: CASSYRAGLTDTQYF

v_gene: TRBV4-3
d_gene: .
j_gene: TRBJ2-3
abundance: many
CDR3nt: TGCGCCAGCAGCCTTCAATCAGGAGATACGCAGTATTTT
CDR3aa: CASSLQSGDTQYF

v_gene: TRBV27
d_gene: .
j_gene: TRBJ1-6
abundance: large
CDR3nt: TGTGCCAGCAGTTGGCAGGGGCTGAATTCACCCCTCCACTTT
CDR3aa: CASSWQGLNSPLHF

v_gene: TRBV6-2/TRBV6-3
d_gene: .
j_gene: TRBJ2-5
abundance: few
CDR3nt: TGTGCCAGCAGTCGCCCCGCCCCAGAGACAAAGTACTTC
CDR3aa: CASSRPAPETKYF

v_gene: TRBV28
d_gene: .
j_gene: TRBJ2-3
abundance: many
CDR3nt: TGTGCCAGCAGTTTTCTAGGGAGGACAGATACGCAGTATTTT
CDR3aa: CASSFLGRTDTQYF

v_gene: TRBV3-1
d_gene: TRBD1
j_gene: TRBJ2-7
abundance: many
CDR3nt: TGTGCCAGCAGCTGGAGGACAGGGCGAGCCTACGAGCAGTACTTC
CDR3aa: CASSWRTGRAYEQYF

v_gene: TRBV27
d_gene: TRBD2
j_gene: TRBJ2-1
abundance: many
CDR3nt: TGTGCCAGCAGTTCCACTAGCGGGAGGGGCGGTGAGCAGTTCTTC
CDR3aa: CASSSTSGRGGEQFF

v_gene: TRBV27
d_gene: TRBD1
j_gene: TRBJ1-2
abundance: .
CDR3nt: TGTGCCAGCATCCCTGGGACAGGGGCCTATGGCTACACCTTC
CDR3aa: CASIPGTGAYGYTF

v_gene: TRBV11-1
d_gene: .
j_gene: TRBJ2-2
abundance: many
CDR3nt: TGTGCCAGCAGCCTACAGGGATTACCCTGGACCGGGGAGCTGTTTTTT
CDR3aa: CASSLQGLPWTGELFF

v_gene: TRBV27
d_gene: TRBD1
j_gene: TRBJ1-2
abundance: many
CDR3nt: TGTGCCAGCAGTTTATTTACAGGGGACTATGGCTACACCTTC
CDR3aa: CASSLFTGDYGYTF

v_gene: TRBV10-3
d_gene: .
j_gene: TRBJ2-1
abundance: many
CDR3nt: TGTGCCATCGAAGACGGGAATGAGCAGTTCTTC
CDR3aa: CAIEDGNEQFF

v_gene: TRBV6-1
d_gene: TRBD1
j_gene: TRBJ2-7
abundance: medium-sized
CDR3nt: TGTGCCAGCAGATGGAGTGTGACAGGGGTTTACGAGCAGTACTTC
CDR3aa: CASRWSVTGVYEQYF

v_gene: TRBV19
d_gene: TRBD1
j_gene: TRBJ1-5
abundance: .
CDR3nt: TGTGCCAGTAAGGAGACAGGGGGCCAGCCCCAGCATTTT
CDR3aa: CASKETGGQPQHF

v_gene: TRBV6-2/TRBV6-3
d_gene: TRBD1
j_gene: TRBJ2-1
abundance: many
CDR3nt: TGTGCCAGCAGTTACGGTCCGGGACAGGGTGCAAGTGAGCAGTTCTTC
CDR3aa: CASSYGPGQGASEQFF

v_gene: TRBV11-2
d_gene: .
j_gene: TRBJ1-5
abundance: many
CDR3nt: TGTGCCAGCAGCCCGGAGGGATTCAGCAATCAGCCCCAGCATTTT
CDR3aa: CASSPEGFSNQPQHF

v_gene: TRBV29-1
d_gene: .
j_gene: TRBJ2-5
abundance: few
CDR3nt: TGCAGTGTTCGCCCCGGCCAGAGAGAGACCCAGTACTTC
CDR3aa: CSVRPGQRETQYF

v_gene: TRBV27
d_gene: .
j_gene: TRBJ1-3
abundance: medium-sized
CDR3nt: TGTGCCAGCAGTTGGGCCGGGGTGAGTGGAAACACCATATATTTT
CDR3aa: CASSWAGVSGNTIYF

v_gene: TRBV28
d_gene: TRBD2
j_gene: TRBJ2-7
abundance: medium-sized
CDR3nt: TGTGCCAGCAGTTTTTCGGGAGGGGTCTACGAGCAGTACTTC
CDR3aa: CASSFSGGVYEQYF

v_gene: TRBV7-9
d_gene: .
j_gene: TRBJ1-4
abundance: many
CDR3nt: TGTGCCAGCAGCCAACGCGAGGGGGCTAATGAAAAACTGTTTTTT
CDR3aa: CASSQREGANEKLFF

v_gene: TRBV25-1
d_gene: TRBD1
j_gene: TRBJ2-7
abundance: .
CDR3nt: TGTGCCAGCAGTGAAGAGGGCACAGGGGTCTCCTACGATCAGTACTTC
CDR3aa: CASSEEGTGVSYDQYF

v_gene: TRBV12-3/TRBV12-4
d_gene: .
j_gene: TRBJ2-4
abundance: .
CDR3nt: TGTGCCAGCAGTTTAGGTACACTAGCAGGAGTCTGGGCCAAAAACATTCAGTACTTC
CDR3aa: CASSLGTLAGVWAKNIQYF

v_gene: TRBV27
d_gene: TRBD2
j_gene: TRBJ2-7
abundance: medium-sized
CDR3nt: TGTGCCAGCAGTTTAAGGGGCGGGAGTGGACACGAGCAGTACTTC
CDR3aa: CASSLRGGSGHEQYF

v_gene: TRBV5-8
d_gene: .
j_gene: TRBJ2-3
abundance: many
CDR3nt: TGTGCCAGCAGCGTCGCCCCCAGGAGCCAAGATACGCAGTATTTT
CDR3aa: CASSVAPRSQDTQYF

v_gene: TRBV6-1
d_gene: TRBD2
j_gene: TRBJ2-1
abundance: many
CDR3nt: TGTGCCAGCAGGCGCGCGGGAGGGGATGAGCAGTTCTTC
CDR3aa: CASRRAGGDEQFF

v_gene: TRBV28
d_gene: TRBD2
j_gene: TRBJ2-7
abundance: many
CDR3nt: TGTGCCAGCAGCGACTTTAGCGGGAGTACTTCCTACGAGCAGTACTTC
CDR3aa: CASSDFSGSTSYEQYF

v_gene: TRBV14
d_gene: .
j_gene: TRBJ1-1
abundance: many
CDR3nt: TGTGCCAGCAGCCAGGCGGGGGGCCATATGAACACTGAAGCTTTCTTT
CDR3aa: CASSQAGGHMNTEAFF

v_gene: TRBV9
d_gene: .
j_gene: TRBJ2-6
abundance: many
CDR3nt: TGTGCCAGCAGCGTAGGACGGGACTCTGGGGCCAACGTCCTGACTTTC
CDR3aa: CASSVGRDSGANVLTF

v_gene: TRBV6-1
d_gene: .
j_gene: TRBJ1-5
abundance: .
CDR3nt: TGTGCCAGCAGTGAAGGGGAGACAGAGAGATTGCATTTT
CDR3aa: CASSEGETERLHF

v_gene: TRBV30
d_gene: .
j_gene: TRBJ1-5
abundance: many
CDR3nt: TGTGCCTGGAGGCTTGAGGGGTCCAATCAGCCCCAGCATTTT
CDR3aa: CAWRLEGSNQPQHF

v_gene: TRBV28
d_gene: TRBD1
j_gene: TRBJ2-1
abundance: many
CDR3nt: TGTGCCAGCCCGCCGGGCGGGACAGGGGTGTTAAATGAGCAGTTCTTC
CDR3aa: CASPPGGTGVLNEQFF

v_gene: TRBV20-1
d_gene: .
j_gene: TRBJ1-3
abundance: many
CDR3nt: TGCAGTGCCCCTGACAGGTCTGGAAACACCATATATTTT
CDR3aa: CSAPDRSGNTIYF

v_gene: TRBV7-7
d_gene: TRBD2
j_gene: TRBJ2-1
abundance: many
CDR3nt: TGTGCTAGCAGCTTAAATCGCGGGAGTGACAATGAGCAGTTCTTC
CDR3aa: CASSLNRGSDNEQFF

v_gene: TRBV28
d_gene: .
j_gene: TRBJ1-5
abundance: many
CDR3nt: TGTGCCAGCTACCACGACAGGACCCCCAATCAGCCCCAGCATTTT
CDR3aa: CASYHDRTPNQPQHF

v_gene: TRBV5-1
d_gene: TRBD2
j_gene: TRBJ2-7
abundance: .
CDR3nt: TGCGCTAGCAGCTTGGGCGGGAGGGCCAGTAACTACGAGCAGTACTTC
CDR3aa: CASSLGGRASNYEQYF

v_gene: TRBV7-9
d_gene: .
j_gene: TRBJ1-5
abundance: many
CDR3nt: TGTGCCAGCACCCTCATCGCAGGAGGCAATCAGCCCCAGCATTTT
CDR3aa: CASTLIAGGNQPQHF

v_gene: TRBV4-2
d_gene: .
j_gene: TRBJ2-1
abundance: many
CDR3nt: TGTGCCAGCAGTCAGAACAGGGAATCCTACAATGAGCAGTTCTTC
CDR3aa: CASSQNRESYNEQFF

v_gene: TRBV6-2/TRBV6-3
d_gene: TRBD2
j_gene: TRBJ2-5
abundance: many
CDR3nt: TGTGCCAGCAGTTACTCGTCTAGCGGGGAAGAGACCCAGTACTTC
CDR3aa: CASSYSSSGEETQYF

v_gene: TRBV7-6
d_gene: TRBD1
j_gene: TRBJ1-2
abundance: many
CDR3nt: TGTGCCAGCAGCACCGACAGGGCCAATGGCTACACCTTC
CDR3aa: CASSTDRANGYTF

v_gene: TRBV15
d_gene: TRBD1
j_gene: TRBJ2-7
abundance: many
CDR3nt: TGTGCCACCAGCAGAGACCTCCGACAGGGGGCAGAGCAGCAGTACTTC
CDR3aa: CATSRDLRQGAEQQYF

v_gene: TRBV28
d_gene: TRBD1
j_gene: TRBJ1-4
abundance: .
CDR3nt: TGTGCCAGCAGTTTATCGGGACAGGTTAATGAAAAACTGTTTTTT
CDR3aa: CASSLSGQVNEKLFF

v_gene: TRBV20-1
d_gene: .
j_gene: TRBJ2-3
abundance: many
CDR3nt: TGCAGTGCTAGAGATGACGCCCGGCGGCAGGATACGCAGTATTTT
CDR3aa: CSARDDARRQDTQYF

v_gene: TRBV19
d_gene: TRBD2
j_gene: TRBJ2-1
abundance: many
CDR3nt: TGTGCCAGTAGTAAGGTTTCCGGGAGGGCCGGAAATGAGCAGTTCTTC
CDR3aa: CASSKVSGRAGNEQFF

v_gene: TRBV7-2
d_gene: TRBD1
j_gene: TRBJ2-7
abundance: many
CDR3nt: TGTGCCAGCAGCTTAGGGACAGGGTTGGCCTACGAGCAGTACTTC
CDR3aa: CASSLGTGLAYEQYF

v_gene: TRBV7-9
d_gene: TRBD1
j_gene: TRBJ2-7
abundance: .
CDR3nt: TGTGCCAGCAGCTTTTTTATACAGGGGGGCAACGAGCAGTACTTC
CDR3aa: CASSFFIQGGNEQYF